These 16 T cell receptor beta chains were sequenced from one sample in a study of control samples from healthy donors and cancer patients. Using immunoSEQ multiplex PCR, the repertoire was profiled, and TCRdb retains in-frame clones only, with some absent. The sample lists approximately 170,000 clones, roughly nine tenths occurring once. Source material: blood. The receptors derive from a man aged 30-40 years in good health.

This chain connects TRBV5-1 to TRBJ1-1; perhaps TRBD1 as D (6 bases). The V end was cut by 4 bases, the J end by 2 bases, with 15 bases between. The CDR3 length is 15 residues. Germline V gene sequence: CDR1 SGHRS, CDR2 YFSETQ. CDR3 nucleotide sequence: TGCGCCAGCAGCGAAGGACAGAGAGAAAACACTGAAGCTTTCTTT. Translated, it gives CASSEGQRENTEAFF.

This sequence joins TRBV5-1 and TRBJ2-5, with a possible D match to TRBD2 (6 bases). V gave up 4 bases and J gave up 1 base, with 8 bases separating them. Germline V gives CDR1 SGHRS, CDR2 YFSETQ. The CDR3 has 13 residues. The DNA of the CDR3 is TGCGCCAGCAGCACGGGACTCCAAGAGACCCAGTACTTC. Its protein is CASSTGLQETQYF.

This clone was found a few times. The rearrangement uses TRBV19 and TRBJ1-3; D is uncertain. Germline lookup yields CDR1 LNHDA and CDR2 SQIVND (reference sequence). V was cut by 3 bases and J by 0 bases, with 21 bases left in between. The CDR3 loop spans 19 amino acids. The CDR3 sequence is CASSMGYGRLRSSGNTIYF. CDR3 coding DNA: TGTGCCAGTAGTATGGGATACGGCAGACTAAGAAGCTCTGGAAACACCATATATTTT.

This clone has a single count. The chain employs TRBV7-8 and TRBJ1-6; perhaps TRBD1 as D (5 bases). The CDR3 consists of 13 residues. Germline loops: CDR1 SGHVS, CDR2 FQNEAQ. Trimming took 0 bases from V and 8 from J, leaving 5 bases between them. CDR3 nucleotides: TGTGCCAGCAGCTTAGCGGGGGATTCACCCCTCCACTTT. Amino acids: CASSLAGDSPLHF.

This clone was observed a single time. The CDR3 protein is CASSEGGSGEKLFF. The CDR3 DNA reads TGTGCCAGCAGTGAAGGGGGTAGTGGTGAAAAACTGTTTTTT. The V gene is TRBV6-1, the J gene TRBJ1-4; D is undetermined. With 1 base removed from V and 7 bases from J, the gap between germline ends came to 10 bases. CDR1 and CDR2 (germline): MNHNS, SASEGT. There are 14 residues in the CDR3.

V gene TRBV18 combines with J gene TRBJ1-4; D unresolved. CDR1 is KGHSH and CDR2 is LQKENI in the germline V gene. The CDR3 length is 14 residues. V was cut by 2 bases and J by 6 bases, with 10 bases left in between. The CDR3 coding sequence is TGTGCCAGCTCACCATTGGTAGGGCATGAAAAACTGTTTTTT. Protein: CASSPLVGHEKLFF.

The V gene is TRBV19, the J gene TRBJ1-5; the match to TRBD1 covers 8 bases. Germline CDR1 is LNHDA and CDR2 is SQIVND (reference sequence). V shed 7 bases and J 2 bases; nucleotides not matched to a gene: 7. The CDR3 runs to 15 residues. In DNA form, the CDR3 reads TGTGCCAGTAAGGAGGACAGGGCGGGCAATCAGCCCCAGCATTTT. Its protein is CASKEDRAGNQPQHF.

V and J are TRBV6-1 and TRBJ1-2; D not certain. This CDR3 is built from 13 residues. Germline V CDR1 and CDR2: MNHNS, SASEGT. V was cut by 3 bases and J by 7 bases, with 12 bases left in between. The CDR3 DNA follows: TGTGCCAGCAGTGAGTATTCAGAGGCTGGCTACACCTTC. Amino acid sequence: CASSEYSEAGYTF.

The chain couples TRBV9 to TRBJ2-1; a weak D match, TRBD2 (6 bases). This CDR3 has 14 residues. The V and J ends lost 4 bases and 7 bases respectively, with 15 bases between them. Germline values: CDR1 SGDLS, CDR2 YYNGEE. The CDR3 protein is CASSSRQLANEQFF. CDR3 sequence (DNA): TGTGCCAGCAGCTCTCGCCAGCTAGCGAATGAGCAGTTCTTC.

This sequence joins TRBV27 and TRBJ2-3; 8 nucleotides agree with TRBD1. CDR1 and CDR2 (germline): MNHEY, SMNVEV (reference sequence). Trimming removed 2 bases from V and 0 bases from J; junction bases left unmatched: 10. This CDR3 spans 18 amino acids. CDR3 coding DNA: TGTGCCAGCAGTTTAAGGACAGGGCGGGTAGTCAGCACAGATACGCAGTATTTT. Its protein is CASSLRTGRVVSTDTQYF.

The V call is TRBV18, the J call TRBJ2-7; weak D call: TRBD1 (6 bases). The V gene lost 1 base and the J gene lost 0 bases, with 7 bases spanning the gap. In germline, CDR1 is KGHSH, CDR2 LQKENI. The CDR3 has 14 residues. The CDR3 region is CASSPRDNSYEQYF. The CDR3 region has the DNA TGTGCCAGCTCACCACGGGACAACTCCTACGAGCAGTACTTC.

The gene calls are TRBV24-1 and TRBJ1-1; maybe TRBD1 (5 bases). The germline V gene encodes CDR1 KGHDR and CDR2 SFDVKD. This CDR3 is built from 13 residues. The ends were cut back, 9 bases at V and 4 bases at J, with 14 bases in the middle. The CDR3 nucleotides read TGTGCCACCCAGGGCCCTTTCGGCACTGAAGCTTTCTTT. It is translated as CATQGPFGTEAFF.

The V call is TRBV24-1, the J call TRBJ1-5, with 7 positions matching TRBD1. This CDR3 region has 16 residues. Trimming cost V 4 bases and J 0 bases; bases outside gene matches: 5. In germline, CDR1 is KGHDR, CDR2 SFDVKD. The DNA for the CDR3 is TGTGCCACCAGTGACACCGGGACAGATAGCAATCAGCCCCAGCATTTT. This encodes CATSDTGTDSNQPQHF.

This rearrangement joins TRBV7-9 to TRBJ1-3, with D uncertain. Germline-derived CDR1 and CDR2 are SEHNR and FQNEAQ (reference sequence). Trimming stripped 1 base from V and 1 base from J, with 5 bases between. The CDR3 has 14 residues. The CDR3 region has the DNA TGTGCCAGCAGCTTAGGAAGTTCTGGAAACACCATATATTTT. It is translated as CASSLGSSGNTIYF.

On this clone itself: At one boundary the junction diverges from the germline segment, which might be a read error. CDR3 protein: CASSPRGSASNEHFF. CDR3 bases: TGTGCGAGCAGCCCCAGGGGCTCCGCTTCCAATGAGCACTTCTTC. The V gene is TRBV7-8, the J gene TRBJ2-1, with D maybe TRBD1 (6 bases). Germline CDR1 is SGHVS and CDR2 is FQNEAQ. This CDR3 is 15 amino acids long.

This clone was detected a few times. The CDR3 DNA is TGTGCCAGCAGTTACGACCTTATAAGGCCTTTGTACTTC. Its translation: CASSYDLIRPLYF. The chain combines TRBV6-6 with TRBJ2-7; unclear D gene. The V end was cut by 2 bases, the J end by 12 bases, with 17 bases between. Germline V gene lookup returns CDR1 MNHNY and CDR2 SVGAGI (reference sequence). CDR3 length: 13 amino acids.